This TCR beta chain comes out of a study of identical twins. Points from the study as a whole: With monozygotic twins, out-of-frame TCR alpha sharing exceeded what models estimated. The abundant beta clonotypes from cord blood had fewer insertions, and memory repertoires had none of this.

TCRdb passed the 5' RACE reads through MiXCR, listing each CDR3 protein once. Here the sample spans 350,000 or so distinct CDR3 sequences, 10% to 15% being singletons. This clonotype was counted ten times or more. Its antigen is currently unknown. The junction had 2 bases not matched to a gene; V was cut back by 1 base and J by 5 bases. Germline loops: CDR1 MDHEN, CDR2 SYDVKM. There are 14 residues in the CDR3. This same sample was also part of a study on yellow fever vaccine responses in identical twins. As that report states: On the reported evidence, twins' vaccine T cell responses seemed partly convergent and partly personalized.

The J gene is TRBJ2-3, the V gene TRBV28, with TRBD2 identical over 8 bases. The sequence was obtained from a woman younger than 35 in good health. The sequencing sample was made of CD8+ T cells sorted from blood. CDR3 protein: CASSLSGTRDTQYF. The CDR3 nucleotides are TGTGCCAGCAGTTTATCTGGGACTAGAGATACGCAGTATTTT. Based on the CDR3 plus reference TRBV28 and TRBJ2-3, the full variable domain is DVKVTQSSRYLVKRTGEKVFLECVQDMDHENMFWYRQDPGLGLRLIYFSYDVKMKEKGDIPEGYSVSREKKERFSLILESASTNQTSMYLCASSLSGTRDTQYFGPGTRLTVL.